This note documents a single TCR beta chain sequence. The antigen it recognizes is unknown. No qualities accompany the bases; no much larger clone lies one base away. Amplification of TCR beta CDR3 regions was carried out from RNA transcripts. The TCR CDR3 was subjected to a first round of RT-PCR using the HTBI primer set and the Qiagen OneStep RT-PCR kit. Libraries were constructed in a second round of multiplex PCR, after which size selection and purification were carried out. Sequencing of the libraries was done on an Illumina HiSeq2000 using paired-end 100 bp reads. The paper's data handling went like this. SOAPnuke was used to process the raw data, with reads discarded if the reads contained adapters or uncalled bases, had a mean Phred below 15, or lacked an exact constant-primer or identifier match. High-quality paired reads were merged with COPE v1.2.5, and unique nucleotide sequences were defined as clonotypes. Clonotypes were aligned to IMGT TRBV, TRBD and TRBJ reference segments using MiTCR v1.1. Only V-J combinations with frequency above 0.0001, covering about 99% of repertoires, were analysed. The TCS score was defined as the ratio of F50 (clonal expansion) to E x V (chaos), calculated using BLOSUM62-based TCRdist between CDR3 peptides within each V-J. Welch's t-statistics and random forest reduced roughly 530 V-J features to about 13, which were used in a naive Bayes classifier (R e1071). Thyroid-blood repertoire similarity was quantified with the Morisita-Horn index. Clones were called with MiXCR by TCRdb after fastp trimmed the public reads at Q25, and only in-frame beta chains were retained. Each record represents a unique CDR3 protein, reported with the most common genes and DNA among its rows. TCRdb's processing, not the study's, gives the V and J calls here. The sample has roughly 500,000 distinct CDR3 sequences on record, more than 45% of them singletons. The top ten hold 19% of the sample.

This entry is derived from a study of T cells in Graves' hyperthyroidism and ophthalmopathy (dated by TCRdb to the late 2010s). Background for the entire study: A discovery cohort of about 100 patients, approximately 45 with Graves' ophthalmopathy and approximately 57 with stable Graves' hyperthyroidism, was used to find distinguishing TCR V-J signatures. Prospective prediction of ophthalmopathy was tested in an independent validation cohort consisting of 18 hyperthyroidism patients and about 17 patients who later progressed to ophthalmopathy. For training and testing, the roughly 100 patients in the discovery cohort were randomly divided in a 7:3 ratio. In six Graves' hyperthyroidism patients, the study also compared T-cell repertoires from thyroid tissue with T-cell repertoires from blood. After blood sampling, hyperthyroidism patients were treated with methimazole at a starting dose of 30 mg daily, and ophthalmopathy patients were treated with high-dose intravenous methylprednisolone. The paper reports TCR Vbeta CDR3 sequencing of roughly 140 peripheral blood samples: some 44 ophthalmopathy, over 70 hyperthyroidism and 17 progressor patients. What the authors observed across the whole study: Most expanded thyroid clonotypes (frequency above 0.001) were also found in blood, which suggests that blood repertoires may mirror thyroid immune responses. In validation, progression to ophthalmopathy was predicted by the model with roughly 69% sensitivity and nearly 75% specificity, a median of approximately 6.5 months before onset. No statistical method was used to fix the sample size in advance, and group allocation was not hidden from the investigators. In cross-validation, a model built on a 13 V-J signature told ophthalmopathy apart from stable hyperthyroidism with 85% to 90% sensitivity and approximately 81% specificity, and in testing the same model reached 80%/75%.

Exclusion was applied to patients with uncontrolled infections, other autoimmune diseases, pregnancy or lactation. Diagnoses relied on clinical symptoms, serum thyroxine and TRAb, thyroid ultrasound and orbital computed tomography. Total RNA was extracted with Trizol reagent, and quality was checked on an Agilent 2100 Bioanalyzer. The receptor comes from an adult woman with Graves' disease, either hyperthyroidism or ophthalmopathy (not recorded which). Sample: peripheral blood or thyroid tissue (not recorded which).

The DNA sequence is TGTGCCAGCAGTGAAAGGAGGGATGGGAGCAATCAGCCCCAGCATTTT. Translation gives CASSERRDGSNQPQHF. The V gene is TRBV6-1 and the J gene is TRBJ1-5; the D segment cannot be called with confidence. The V and J ends are trimmed by 2 bases and 1 base, leaving 12 bases between them. CDR1 MNHNS and CDR2 SASEGT are derived from the germline V gene. The CDR3 runs 16 amino acids, cysteine and phenylalanine included. Just CDR3 DNA is preserved here, 48 bases in frame from base 1.